This TCR beta chain was identified during a study of Ad26.COV2.S vaccination and SARS-CoV-2 variants. Study-wide results and limits: From the TCR breadth and depth analyses, total T cell responses may have been underestimated. Breadth of non-spike TCRs did not differ between vaccinees and placebo recipients.

Trimming took 10 bases from V and 4 from J, leaving 16 bases between them. CDR1 is MDHEN and CDR2 is SYDVKM in the germline V gene. The CDR3 covers 14 residues. This clone was recorded once. The target antigen is unknown. Here immunoSEQ multiplex PCR was the method, and the copy in TCRdb shows in-frame clones only, minus some. The table lists about 480,000 clones, around 85% of them singletons. The treatment here: roughly 18 received Ad26.COV2.S at low or high dose, single or two shots; several received placebo; per-sample allocation not given. On day 63 after the first injection, vaccine and placebo recipients gave samples.

The source material was peripheral blood, sampled in a trial of Ad26.COV2.S vaccine versus placebo. This clonotype was obtained from a person between 18 and 59 years old who received the Ad26.COV2.S COVID-19 vaccine or a placebo. The rearrangement links TRBV28 to TRBJ1-4, with D tentatively TRBD1 (5 bases). The CDR3 spells CATQTPGVNEKLFF. As DNA, the CDR3 is TGTGCCACCCAAACGCCGGGGGTTAATGAAAAACTGTTTTTT.